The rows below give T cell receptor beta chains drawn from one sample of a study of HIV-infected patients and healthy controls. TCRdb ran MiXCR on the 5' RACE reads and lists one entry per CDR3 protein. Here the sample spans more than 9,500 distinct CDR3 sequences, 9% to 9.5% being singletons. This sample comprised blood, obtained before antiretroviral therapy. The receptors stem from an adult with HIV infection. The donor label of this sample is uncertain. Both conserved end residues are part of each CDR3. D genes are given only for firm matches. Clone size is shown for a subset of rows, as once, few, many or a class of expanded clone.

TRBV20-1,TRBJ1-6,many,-,TGCAGTGCGACGGACCTGAGCTCCTATAATTCACCCCTCCACTTT,CSATDLSSYNSPLHF
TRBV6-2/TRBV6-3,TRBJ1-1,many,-,TGTGCCAGCAGTTACTCCTCTGAGGGTTGGAAAACTGAAGCTTTCTTT,CASSYSSEGWKTEAFF
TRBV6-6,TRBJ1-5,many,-,TGTGCCAGCAGTTATGGGGGACAAAATCAGCCCCAGCATTTT,CASSYGGQNQPQHF
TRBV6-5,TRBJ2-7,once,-,TGTGTCAGCAGCTACGGGACCGACTACGAGCAGTACTTC,CVSSYGTDYEQYF
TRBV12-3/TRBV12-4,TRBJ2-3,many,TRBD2,TGTGCCAGCAGTGACCCCAGCGGGGGTGGGGATACGCAGTATTTT,CASSDPSGGGDTQYF
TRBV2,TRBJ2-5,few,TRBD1,TGTGCCAGCAGTGACCCGACAGGGGGAGAGACCCAGTACTTC,CASSDPTGGETQYF
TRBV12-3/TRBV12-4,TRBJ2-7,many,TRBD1,TGTGCCAGCAGTTTAGGGACAGGGGTCTACGAGCAGTACTTC,CASSLGTGVYEQYF
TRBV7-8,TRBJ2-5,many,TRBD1,TGTGCCAGCAGACGTACCACCGGGACAGGGGTGGAGACCCAGTACTTC,CASRRTTGTGVETQYF
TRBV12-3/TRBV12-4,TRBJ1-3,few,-,TGTGCCGCTTGGGCGGGTATAGCGGGAAACACCATATATTTT,CAAWAGIAGNTIYF
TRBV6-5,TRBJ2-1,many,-,TGTGCCAGCAGTCTAGGACTGGGTTGGGAGCAGTTCTTC,CASSLGLGWEQFF
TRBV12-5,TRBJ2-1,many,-,TGTGCTAGTGGCCGTGGGACGGACTTTTTGTCCCCTGGGCAGTTCTTC,CASGRGTDFLSPGQFF
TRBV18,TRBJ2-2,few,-,TGTGCCAGCTCACCACCGGGGTCAGGGGAGAACACCGGGGAGCTGTTTTTT,CASSPPGSGENTGELFF
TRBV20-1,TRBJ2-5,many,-,TGCAGTGCTAGAGATTTCTGGGGACCCGAGAAGACCCAGTACTTC,CSARDFWGPEKTQYF
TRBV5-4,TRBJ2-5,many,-,TGTGCCAGCAGCTTGGGAGGAAATAATCAAGAGACCCAGTACTTC,CASSLGGNNQETQYF
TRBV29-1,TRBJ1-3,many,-,TGCAGCGCTGGGGTACCTGGAAACACCATATATTTT,CSAGVPGNTIYF
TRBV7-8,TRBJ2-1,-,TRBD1,TGTGCCAGCAGCTCCTACCAGGGGGCGAGGGCGAATGAGCAGTTCTTC,CASSSYQGARANEQFF
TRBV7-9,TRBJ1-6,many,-,TGTGCCAGCAGCTTAGGAGTGGTGGACGCCCCTGGACCGAGCTCCTATAATTCACCCCTCCACTTT,CASSLGVVDAPGPSSYNSPLHF
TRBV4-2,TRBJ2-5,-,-,TGTGCCAGCAGCCAAGATGTGGGGCCCGGGGAGACCCAGTACTTC,CASSQDVGPGETQYF
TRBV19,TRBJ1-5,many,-,TGTGCCAGTAGTATAATTAGGGCGTCCAATCAGCCCCAGCATTTT,CASSIIRASNQPQHF